Below, 3 T cell receptor gamma chains from the same sample are listed, as sequenced in a study of gamma-delta chains in newborns, infants, children. With CATT, TCRdb re-called clones from the reads. The data show under 650 gamma-chain clones, over 45% seen once. What was sequenced was blood. These receptors were collected from a child who was a newborn, infant or young child, either healthy, febrile or measles-vaccinated (not recorded which).

Only a few counts were recorded for this clone. A read error is possible here, since a much larger clone lies one base away. The identical CDR3 is also encoded by other nucleotide sequences in the sample. The rearrangement joins TRGV9 to TRGJP. The CDR3 totals 17 residues. CDR1 and CDR2 (germline): GITISATS, ISYDGTV (reference sequence). The CDR3 coding sequence is TGTGCCCTGTGGGAGGGGATACAAGAGTTGGGCAAAAAAATCAAGGTATTT. Its translation: CALWEGIQELGKKIKVF.

A remark on this clone: A single base is all that separates this from a far larger clone, so a read error is likely. The CDR3 spells CALWEVQLGKKIKVF. The CDR3, as DNA: TGTGCCTTGTGGGAGGTGCAGCTGGGCAAAAAAATCAAGGTATTT. The chain is built from TRGV9 and TRGJP. Matching the DNA to germline supplied the J gene, which TCRdb does not give. CDR1 is GITISATS and CDR2 is ISYDGTV in the germline V gene (reference sequence). The CDR3 is 15 residues long. The trim removed 0 bases at V and 11 bases at J, leaving 4 bases unmatched.

With respect to this clone: A far bigger clonotype differs at one base, so this is likely a read error. Other nucleotide sequences from this sample produce the same CDR3. The V gene is TRGV9, the J gene TRGJP. TCRdb carries no J gene annotation; the J gene was assigned here by matching the DNA with germline. Germline V gene sequence: CDR1 GITISATS, CDR2 ISYDGTV (reference sequence). This CDR3 spans 15 amino acids. The CDR3 nucleotides read TGTGCCTTGTGGGAGCAAGGGTTGGGCAAAAAAATCAAGGTATTT. This gives the protein CALWEQGLGKKIKVF.